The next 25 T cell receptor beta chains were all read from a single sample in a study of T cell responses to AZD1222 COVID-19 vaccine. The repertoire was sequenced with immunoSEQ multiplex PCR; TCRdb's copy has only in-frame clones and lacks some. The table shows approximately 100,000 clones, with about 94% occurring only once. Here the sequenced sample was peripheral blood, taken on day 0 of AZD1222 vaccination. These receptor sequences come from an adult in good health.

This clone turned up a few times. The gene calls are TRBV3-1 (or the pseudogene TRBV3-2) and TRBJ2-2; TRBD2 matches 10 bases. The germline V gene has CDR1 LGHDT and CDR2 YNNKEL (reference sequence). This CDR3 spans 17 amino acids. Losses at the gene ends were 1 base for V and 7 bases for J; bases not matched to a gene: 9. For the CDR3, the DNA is TGTGCCAGCAGCCAAGTTCAGCGGGAGGGCCCTAACGGGGAGCTGTTTTTT. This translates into CASSQVQREGPNGELFF.

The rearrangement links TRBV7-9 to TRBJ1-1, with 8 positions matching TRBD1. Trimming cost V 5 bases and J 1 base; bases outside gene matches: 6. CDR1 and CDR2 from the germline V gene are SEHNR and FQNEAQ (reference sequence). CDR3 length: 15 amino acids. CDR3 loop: CASSRSDRANTEAFF. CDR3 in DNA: TGTGCCAGCAGCCGATCGGACAGGGCGAACACTGAAGCTTTCTTT.

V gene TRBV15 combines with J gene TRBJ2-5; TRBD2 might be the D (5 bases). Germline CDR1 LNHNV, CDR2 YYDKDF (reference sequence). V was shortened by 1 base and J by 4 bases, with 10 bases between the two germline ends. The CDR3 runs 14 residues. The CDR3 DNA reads TGTGCCACCAGCAGAGCTGTGGGAGCAGAGACCCAGTACTTC. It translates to CATSRAVGAETQYF.

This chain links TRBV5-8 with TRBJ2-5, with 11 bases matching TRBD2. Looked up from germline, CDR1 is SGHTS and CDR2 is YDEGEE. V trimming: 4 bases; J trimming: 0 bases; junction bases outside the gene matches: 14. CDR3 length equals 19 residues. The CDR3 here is CASSLPAPPSGRYQETQYF. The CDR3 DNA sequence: TGTGCCAGCAGCCTCCCTGCCCCCCCTAGCGGGAGGTACCAAGAGACCCAGTACTTC.

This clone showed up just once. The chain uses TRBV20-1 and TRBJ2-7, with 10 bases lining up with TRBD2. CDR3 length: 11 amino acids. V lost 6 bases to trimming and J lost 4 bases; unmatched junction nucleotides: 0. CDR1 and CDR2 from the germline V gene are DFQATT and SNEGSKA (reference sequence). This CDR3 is CSATSGYEQYF. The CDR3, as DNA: TGCAGTGCGACTAGCGGGTACGAGCAGTACTTC.

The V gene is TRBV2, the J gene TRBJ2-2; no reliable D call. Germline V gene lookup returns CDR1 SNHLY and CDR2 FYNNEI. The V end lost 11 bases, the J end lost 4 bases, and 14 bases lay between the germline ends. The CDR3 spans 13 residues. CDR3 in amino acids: CAVHPGPTGELFF. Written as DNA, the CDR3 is TGTGCCGTTCATCCAGGACCCACCGGGGAGCTGTTTTTT.

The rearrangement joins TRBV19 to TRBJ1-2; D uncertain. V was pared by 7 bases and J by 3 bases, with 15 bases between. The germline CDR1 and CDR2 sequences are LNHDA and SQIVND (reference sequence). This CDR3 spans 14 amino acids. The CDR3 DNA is TGTGCCAGTATGTCACCGGGGAGGGACTATGGCTACACCTTC. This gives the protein CASMSPGRDYGYTF.

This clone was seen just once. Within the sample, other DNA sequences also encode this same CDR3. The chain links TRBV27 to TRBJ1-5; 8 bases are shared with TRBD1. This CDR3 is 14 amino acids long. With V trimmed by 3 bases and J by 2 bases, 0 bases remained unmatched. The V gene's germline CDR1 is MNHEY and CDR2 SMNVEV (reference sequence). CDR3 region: CASSLTGGNQPQHF. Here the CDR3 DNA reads TGTGCCAGCAGTTTGACAGGGGGCAATCAGCCCCAGCATTTT.

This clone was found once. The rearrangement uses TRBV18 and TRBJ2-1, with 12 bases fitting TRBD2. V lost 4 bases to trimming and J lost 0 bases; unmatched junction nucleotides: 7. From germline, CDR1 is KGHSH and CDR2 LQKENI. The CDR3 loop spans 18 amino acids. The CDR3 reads CASSQLAGGLSSYNEQFF. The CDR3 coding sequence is TGTGCCAGCTCACAGCTAGCGGGAGGGCTGAGCTCCTACAATGAGCAGTTCTTC. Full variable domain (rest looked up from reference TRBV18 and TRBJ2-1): NAGVMQNPRHLVRRRGQEARLRCSPMKGHSHVYWYRQLPEEGLKFMVYLQKENIIDESGMPKERFSAEFPKEGPSILRIQQVVRGDSAAYFCASSQLAGGLSSYNEQFFGPGTRLTVL.

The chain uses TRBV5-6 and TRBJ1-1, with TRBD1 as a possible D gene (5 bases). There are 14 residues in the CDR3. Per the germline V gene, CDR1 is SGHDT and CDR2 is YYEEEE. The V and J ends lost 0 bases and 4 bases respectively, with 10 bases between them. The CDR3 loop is CASSLVGALTEAFF. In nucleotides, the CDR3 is TGTGCCAGCAGCTTGGTAGGGGCCCTCACTGAAGCTTTCTTT. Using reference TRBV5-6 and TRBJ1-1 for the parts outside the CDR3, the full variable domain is DAGVTQSPTHLIKTRGQQVTLRCSPKSGHDTVSWYQQALGQGPQFIFQYYEEEERQRGNFPDRFSGHQFPNYSSELNVNALLLGDSALYLCASSLVGALTEAFFGQGTRLTVV.

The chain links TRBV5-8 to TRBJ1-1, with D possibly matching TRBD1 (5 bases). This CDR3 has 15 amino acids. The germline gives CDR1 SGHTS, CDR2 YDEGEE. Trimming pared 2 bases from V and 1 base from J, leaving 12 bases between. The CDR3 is CASSFGTIENTEAFF. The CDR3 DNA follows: TGTGCCAGCAGCTTTGGGACTATTGAGAACACTGAAGCTTTCTTT.

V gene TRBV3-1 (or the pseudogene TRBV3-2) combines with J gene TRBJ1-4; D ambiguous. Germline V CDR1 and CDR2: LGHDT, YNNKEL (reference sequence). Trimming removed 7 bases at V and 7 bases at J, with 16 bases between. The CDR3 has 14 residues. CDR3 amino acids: CASTREPWGEKLFF. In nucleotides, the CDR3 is TGTGCCAGCACCCGGGAACCTTGGGGTGAAAAACTGTTTTTT.

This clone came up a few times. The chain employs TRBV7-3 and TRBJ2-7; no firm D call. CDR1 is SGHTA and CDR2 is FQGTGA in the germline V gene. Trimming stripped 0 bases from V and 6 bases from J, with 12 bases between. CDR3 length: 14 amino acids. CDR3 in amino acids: CASSLTVAATEQYF. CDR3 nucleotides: TGTGCCAGCAGCTTAACGGTTGCAGCTACCGAGCAGTACTTC.

In DNA form, the CDR3 reads TGCGCCAGCAGCCTAACCGGGCTAGCGTTCACCGGGGAGCTGTTTTTT. Its translation is CASSLTGLAFTGELFF. The J gene is TRBJ2-2, the V gene TRBV4-1; the D gene is possibly TRBD2 (6 bases). CDR1 and CDR2 from the germline V gene are MGHRA and YSYEKL. This CDR3 comprises 16 residues. V lost 4 bases to trimming and J lost 4 bases, with 16 bases between them.

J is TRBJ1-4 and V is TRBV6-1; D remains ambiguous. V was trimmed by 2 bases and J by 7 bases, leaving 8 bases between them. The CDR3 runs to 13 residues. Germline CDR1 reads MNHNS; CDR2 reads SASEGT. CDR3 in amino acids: CASSELQAEKLFF. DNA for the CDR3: TGTGCCAGCAGTGAATTGCAGGCTGAAAAACTGTTTTTT.

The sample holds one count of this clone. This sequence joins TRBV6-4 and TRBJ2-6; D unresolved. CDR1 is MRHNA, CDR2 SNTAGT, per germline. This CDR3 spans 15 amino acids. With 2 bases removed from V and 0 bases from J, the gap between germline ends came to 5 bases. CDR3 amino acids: CASSDHYSGANVLTF. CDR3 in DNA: TGTGCCAGCAGTGACCATTACTCTGGGGCCAACGTCCTGACTTTC.

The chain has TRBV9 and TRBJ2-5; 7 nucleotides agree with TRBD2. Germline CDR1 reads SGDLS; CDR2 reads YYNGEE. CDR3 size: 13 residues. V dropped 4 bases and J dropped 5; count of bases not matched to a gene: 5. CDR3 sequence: CASSPFSGETQYF. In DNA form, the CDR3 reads TGTGCCAGCAGCCCCTTTAGCGGGGAGACCCAGTACTTC.

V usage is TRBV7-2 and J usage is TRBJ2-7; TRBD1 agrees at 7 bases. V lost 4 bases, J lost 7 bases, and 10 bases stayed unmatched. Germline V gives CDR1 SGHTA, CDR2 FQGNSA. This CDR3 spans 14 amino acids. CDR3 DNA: TGTGCCAGCAGCTCGACAGGTGGCAGGGGGGAGCAGTACTTC. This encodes CASSSTGGRGEQYF.

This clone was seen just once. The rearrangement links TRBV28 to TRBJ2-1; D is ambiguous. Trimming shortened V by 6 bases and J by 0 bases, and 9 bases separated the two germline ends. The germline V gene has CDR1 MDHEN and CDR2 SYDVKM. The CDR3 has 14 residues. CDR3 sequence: CASRRQASYNEQFF. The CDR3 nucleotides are TGTGCCAGCAGACGGCAAGCCTCCTACAATGAGCAGTTCTTC. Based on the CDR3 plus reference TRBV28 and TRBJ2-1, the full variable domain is DVKVTQSSRYLVKRTGEKVFLECVQDMDHENMFWYRQDPGLGLRLIYFSYDVKMKEKGDIPEGYSVSREKKERFSLILESASTNQTSMYLCASRRQASYNEQFFGPGTRLTVL.

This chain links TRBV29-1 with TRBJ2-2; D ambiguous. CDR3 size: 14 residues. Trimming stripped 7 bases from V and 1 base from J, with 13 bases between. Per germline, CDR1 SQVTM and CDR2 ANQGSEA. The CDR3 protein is CSGRTTENTGELFF. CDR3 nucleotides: TGCAGCGGACGAACAACAGAGAACACCGGGGAGCTGTTTTTT.

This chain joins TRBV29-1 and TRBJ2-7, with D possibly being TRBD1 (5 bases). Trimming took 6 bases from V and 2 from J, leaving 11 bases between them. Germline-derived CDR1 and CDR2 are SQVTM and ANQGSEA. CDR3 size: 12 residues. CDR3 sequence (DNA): TGCAGCGTCCGAGACAGTCCCTACGAGCAGTACTTC. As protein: CSVRDSPYEQYF.

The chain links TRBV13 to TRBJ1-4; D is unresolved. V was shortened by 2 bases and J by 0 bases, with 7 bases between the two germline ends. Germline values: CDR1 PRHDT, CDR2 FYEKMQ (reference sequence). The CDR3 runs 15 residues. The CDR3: CASSLSGSTNEKLFF. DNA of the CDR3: TGTGCCAGCAGCTTATCGGGGTCAACTAATGAAAAACTGTTTTTT.

The CDR3 region is CTSAGVDEQFF. In DNA form, the CDR3 reads TGTACCTCAGCTGGGGTGGATGAGCAGTTCTTC. The rearrangement uses TRBV11-2 and TRBJ2-1; D is uncertain. There are 11 residues in the CDR3. Germline values: CDR1 SGHAT, CDR2 FQNNGV.

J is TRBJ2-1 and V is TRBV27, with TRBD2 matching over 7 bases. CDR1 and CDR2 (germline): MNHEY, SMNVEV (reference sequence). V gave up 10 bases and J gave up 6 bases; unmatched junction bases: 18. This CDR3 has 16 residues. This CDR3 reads CATRRFGTNLGNEQFF. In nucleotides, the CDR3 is TGTGCCACCAGACGATTCGGGACTAACCTCGGCAATGAGCAGTTCTTC.

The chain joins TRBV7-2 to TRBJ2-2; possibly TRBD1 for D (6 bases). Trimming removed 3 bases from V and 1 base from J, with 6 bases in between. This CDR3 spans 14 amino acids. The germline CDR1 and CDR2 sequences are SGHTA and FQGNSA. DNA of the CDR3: TGTGCCAGCAGCTTGACAGGGAACACCGGGGAGCTGTTTTTT. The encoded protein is CASSLTGNTGELFF.